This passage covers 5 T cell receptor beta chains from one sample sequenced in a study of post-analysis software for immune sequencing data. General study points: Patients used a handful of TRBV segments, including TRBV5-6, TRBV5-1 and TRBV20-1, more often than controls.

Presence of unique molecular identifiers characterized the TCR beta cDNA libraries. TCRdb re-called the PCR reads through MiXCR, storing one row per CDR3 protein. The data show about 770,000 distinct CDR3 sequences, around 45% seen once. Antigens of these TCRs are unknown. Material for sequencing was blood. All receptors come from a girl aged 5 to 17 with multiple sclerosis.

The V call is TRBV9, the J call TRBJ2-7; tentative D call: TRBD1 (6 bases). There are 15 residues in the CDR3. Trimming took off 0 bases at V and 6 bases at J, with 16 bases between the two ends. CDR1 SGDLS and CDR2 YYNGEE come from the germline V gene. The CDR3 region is CASSVGGTSGGEQYF. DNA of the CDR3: TGTGCCAGCAGCGTAGGTGGGACAAGCGGAGGCGAGCAGTACTTC.

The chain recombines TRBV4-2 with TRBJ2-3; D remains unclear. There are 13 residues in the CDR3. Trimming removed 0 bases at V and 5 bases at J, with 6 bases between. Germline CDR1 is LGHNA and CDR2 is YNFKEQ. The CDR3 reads CASSQEAQDTQYF. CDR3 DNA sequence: TGTGCCAGCAGCCAAGAAGCACAAGATACGCAGTATTTT.

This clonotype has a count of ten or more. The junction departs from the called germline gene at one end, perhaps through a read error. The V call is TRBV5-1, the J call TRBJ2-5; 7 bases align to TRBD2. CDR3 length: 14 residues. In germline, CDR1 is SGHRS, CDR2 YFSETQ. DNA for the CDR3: TGTGCCAGCAGTTTGGGCGGGAGCCAAGAGACCCAGTACTTC. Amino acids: CASSLGGSQETQYF.

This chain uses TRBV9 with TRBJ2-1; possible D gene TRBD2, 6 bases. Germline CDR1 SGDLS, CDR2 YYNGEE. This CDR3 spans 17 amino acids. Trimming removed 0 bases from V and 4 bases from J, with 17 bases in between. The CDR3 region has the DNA TGTGCCAGCAGCGTAGAACCCCCGGGAGCGACTTACAATGAGCAGTTCTTC. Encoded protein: CASSVEPPGATYNEQFF.

The CDR3 reads CASSLKTGRNEQYF. CDR3 nucleotide sequence: TGTGCCAGCAGTTTAAAGACAGGCCGAAACGAGCAGTACTTC. This chain uses TRBV28 with TRBJ2-7, with a tentative D call TRBD1 (6 bases). The CDR3 contains 14 residues. In germline, CDR1 is MDHEN, CDR2 SYDVKM. With 2 bases removed from V and 5 bases from J, the gap between germline ends came to 13 bases.